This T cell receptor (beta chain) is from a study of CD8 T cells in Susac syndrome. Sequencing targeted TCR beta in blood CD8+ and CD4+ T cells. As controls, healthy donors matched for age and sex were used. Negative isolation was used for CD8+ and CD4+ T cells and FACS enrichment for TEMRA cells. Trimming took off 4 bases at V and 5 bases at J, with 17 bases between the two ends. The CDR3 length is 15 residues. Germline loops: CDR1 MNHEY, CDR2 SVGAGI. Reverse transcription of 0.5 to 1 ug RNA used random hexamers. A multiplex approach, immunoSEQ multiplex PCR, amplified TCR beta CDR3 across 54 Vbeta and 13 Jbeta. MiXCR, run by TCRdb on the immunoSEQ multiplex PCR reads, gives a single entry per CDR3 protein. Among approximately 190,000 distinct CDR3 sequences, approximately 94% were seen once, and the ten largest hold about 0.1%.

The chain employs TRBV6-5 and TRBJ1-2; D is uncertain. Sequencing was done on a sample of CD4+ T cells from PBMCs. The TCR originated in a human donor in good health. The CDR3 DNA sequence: TGTGCCAGCAGTTCGCCTCACAAGGCGGGGTATGGCTACACCTTC. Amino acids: CASSSPHKAGYGYTF.